These 27 T cell receptor beta chains originate from one sample sequenced in a study of control samples from healthy donors and cancer patients. The data were produced by immunoSEQ multiplex PCR, yet TCRdb's version contains in-frame clones alone and is incomplete. The table lists about 54,000 clones, roughly 96% of them singletons. Specimen: blood. The source of these receptors is a woman aged 30 to 39 in good health.

This chain joins TRBV2 and TRBJ2-7; no clear D. This CDR3 has 15 amino acids. The V end lost 3 bases, the J end lost 1 base, and 13 bases lay between the germline ends. Germline V gives CDR1 SNHLY, CDR2 FYNNEI. In DNA form, the CDR3 reads TGTGCCAGCAGTGATGCGGATGTGGAGTCCTACGAGCAGTACTTC. It codes for CASSDADVESYEQYF.

The chain combines TRBV19 with TRBJ2-6; a weak D match, TRBD2 (5 bases). This CDR3 has 13 amino acids. V lost 10 bases and J 0 bases, leaving 7 bases between the germline ends. CDR1 and CDR2 (germline): LNHDA, SQIVND (reference sequence). The CDR3 is CATGNSGANVLTF. The CDR3 nucleotides read TGTGCCACCGGGAACTCTGGGGCCAACGTCCTGACTTTC.

The J gene is TRBJ2-1, the V gene TRBV30; 8 bases match TRBD2. Trimming took 2 bases from V and 7 from J; bases not matched to a gene: 1. Germline V gives CDR1 GTSNPN, CDR2 SVGIG (reference sequence). This CDR3 comprises 12 residues. The DNA for the CDR3 is TGTGCCTGGAGTACGGGGGGGAATGAGCAGTTCTTC. Protein sequence: CAWSTGGNEQFF.

J is TRBJ2-1 and V is TRBV28, with D hard to call. Germline assignment: CDR1 MDHEN and CDR2 SYDVKM. The CDR3 has 14 residues. V was clipped by 2 bases and J by 8 bases, with 13 bases between them. The CDR3 DNA reads as TGTGCCAGCAGTTTAGGTGTGTCTGGATATGAGCAGTTCTTC. Its protein product is CASSLGVSGYEQFF.

The chain combines TRBV30 with TRBJ1-3; D remains unclear. The germline V gene encodes CDR1 GTSNPN and CDR2 SVGIG (reference sequence). CDR3 size: 14 residues. The V end lost 0 bases, the J end lost 4 bases, and 10 bases lay between the germline ends. CDR3 in DNA: TGTGCCTGGAGTGTCGCGGGGTTCGGAAACACCATATATTTT. This sequence encodes CAWSVAGFGNTIYF. The full variable domain, in which reference TRBV30 and TRBJ1-3 provide the parts outside the CDR3, is SQTIHQWPATLVQPVGSPLSLECTVEGTSNPNLYWYRQAAGRGLQLLFYSVGIGQISSEVPQNLSASRPQDRQFILSSKKLLLSDSGFYLCAWSVAGFGNTIYFGEGSWLTVV.

The J gene is TRBJ2-6, the V gene TRBV5-1; a weak D match, TRBD2 (5 bases). V shed 4 bases and J shed 0 bases, with 8 bases lying between them. Germline V gene data show CDR1 as SGHRS and CDR2 as YFSETQ. CDR3 length: 15 amino acids. CDR3 bases: TGCGCCAGCAGCCCGCGGGCCTCTGGGGCCAACGTCCTGACTTTC. It encodes CASSPRASGANVLTF.

The J gene is TRBJ1-1, the V gene TRBV2; D is unclear. In germline, CDR1 is SNHLY, CDR2 FYNNEI. Trimming removed 6 bases from V and 1 base from J, with 12 bases in between. The CDR3 runs 14 residues. DNA for the CDR3: TGTGCCAGCAGCCCCGACGGAAAGAACACTGAAGCTTTCTTT. It yields the protein CASSPDGKNTEAFF.

This clone has a single count. The rearrangement uses TRBV10-1 and TRBJ2-1; 9 bases align to TRBD1. Germline-derived CDR1 and CDR2 are WNHNN and SYGVQD (reference sequence). CDR3 length: 17 residues. Trimming removed 0 bases from V and 5 bases from J; junction bases left unmatched: 8. The CDR3 DNA follows: TGCGCCAGCAGTGAGTCGTCTGGGACAGGGATAAACAATGAGCAGTTCTTC. Protein sequence: CASSESSGTGINNEQFF.

This chain links TRBV27 with TRBJ1-2; no definite D call. The CDR3 is 13 residues long. From germline, CDR1 is MNHEY and CDR2 SMNVEV (reference sequence). The V and J ends lost 0 bases and 6 bases respectively, with 8 bases between them. The CDR3 sequence: CASSLSHGDGYTF. In DNA form, the CDR3 reads TGTGCCAGCAGTTTATCGCACGGCGATGGCTACACCTTC.

The V gene is TRBV27, the J gene TRBJ2-7; TRBD2 matches 7 bases. Trimming at V came to 8 bases and at J to 4 bases, leaving 2 bases not matched to a gene. The CDR3 length is 11 residues. Germline assignment: CDR1 MNHEY and CDR2 SMNVEV (reference sequence). The CDR3 loop is CASGTTYEQYF. CDR3 sequence (DNA): TGTGCCAGCGGGACTACTTACGAGCAGTACTTC.

This CDR3 is CASSVGPGGGNEQFF. The CDR3 nucleotides are TGTGCCAGCAGCGTAGGACCGGGTGGGGGCAATGAGCAGTTCTTC. J is TRBJ2-1 and V is TRBV9, with D perhaps assigned TRBD1 or TRBD2 (5 bases each). Germline V gene sequence: CDR1 SGDLS, CDR2 YYNGEE. This CDR3 is built from 15 residues. V lost 0 bases to trimming and J lost 6 bases, with 13 bases between them.

The chain links TRBV11-3 to TRBJ2-1, with 7 nucleotides matching TRBD1. The CDR3 length is 14 residues. Germline V gene lookup returns CDR1 SGHNT and CDR2 YENEEA. With V trimmed by 4 bases and J by 6 bases, 6 bases remained unmatched. The CDR3 here is CASSSLSGGNEQFF. CDR3 bases: TGTGCCAGCAGCTCCCTCTCAGGGGGCAATGAGCAGTTCTTC.

The chain links TRBV29-1 to TRBJ2-3, with D uncertain. V lost 3 bases to trimming and J lost 2 bases, with 9 bases between them. Germline V gene lookup returns CDR1 SQVTM and CDR2 ANQGSEA. This CDR3 is built from 13 residues. The chain's CDR3 is CSVEHRLTDTQYF. CDR3 nucleotide sequence: TGCAGCGTTGAGCACCGGCTCACAGATACGCAGTATTTT.

For the CDR3, the DNA is TGTGCCAGCAGCCAAGCCACTAGCGCCCCTGACAATGAGCAGTTCTTC. Translating gives CASSQATSAPDNEQFF. The chain joins TRBV14 to TRBJ2-1, with 7 positions matching TRBD2. With 1 base clipped from V and 5 bases from J, the junction kept 8 bases outside the gene matches. The CDR3 covers 16 residues. Germline CDR1 is SGHDN and CDR2 is FVKESK.

The chain combines TRBV28 with TRBJ2-1; D remains unclear. The V end was cut by 2 bases, the J end by 5 bases, with 7 bases between. This CDR3 has 13 residues. CDR1 is MDHEN and CDR2 is SYDVKM in the germline V gene. The CDR3 DNA reads as TGTGCCAGCAGTTTACAACAACACAATGAGCAGTTCTTC. It yields the protein CASSLQQHNEQFF.

V is TRBV5-6 and J is TRBJ2-7; 10 nucleotides line up with TRBD2. Germline values: CDR1 SGHDT, CDR2 YYEEEE. Trimming took 3 bases from V and 2 from J; bases not matched to a gene: 2. CDR3 length equals 14 residues. For the CDR3, the DNA is TGTGCCAGCAGCTCGGGACTAGCGCCCTACGAGCAGTACTTC. This codes for CASSSGLAPYEQYF.

The chain couples TRBV2 to TRBJ1-1, with D unresolved. V dropped 2 bases and J dropped 1 base, with 5 bases sitting between them. The CDR3 has 13 residues. From germline, CDR1 is SNHLY and CDR2 FYNNEI. The CDR3 region has the DNA TGTGCCAGCAGTGAATGGGCGAACACTGAAGCTTTCTTT. This gives the protein CASSEWANTEAFF.

The chain joins TRBV5-1 to TRBJ1-1, with D hard to call. V lost 3 bases, J lost 0 bases, and 9 bases lay in between. From germline, CDR1 is SGHRS and CDR2 YFSETQ. The CDR3 runs to 14 residues. The CDR3 sequence: CASSYDNMNTEAFF. CDR3 DNA: TGCGCCAGCAGCTACGATAACATGAACACTGAAGCTTTCTTT.

The chain combines TRBV19 with TRBJ2-1; TRBD2 matches 9 bases. Per germline, CDR1 LNHDA and CDR2 SQIVND (reference sequence). The CDR3 has 18 residues. V was clipped by 5 bases and J by 6 bases; unmatched bases: 17. The CDR3 is CASSPRGSGRRSLNEQFF. CDR3 DNA sequence: TGTGCCAGTAGTCCCAGAGGTAGCGGGAGAAGGAGCCTCAATGAGCAGTTCTTC.

This clone was picked up one time. The CDR3 reads CASSKGSLGANVLTF. The CDR3 nucleotides are TGTGCCAGCAGCAAGGGCTCCCTTGGGGCCAACGTCCTGACTTTC. This chain connects TRBV9 to TRBJ2-6; D gene unclear. V was pared by 4 bases and J by 3 bases, with 11 bases between. CDR1 and CDR2 from the germline V gene are SGDLS and YYNGEE. This CDR3 has 15 amino acids. Together with reference TRBV9 and TRBJ2-6, the CDR3 gives the full variable domain: DSGVTQTPKHLITATGQRVTLRCSPRSGDLSVYWYQQSLDQGLQFLIQYYNGEERAKGNILERFSAQQFPDLHSELNLSSLELGDSALYFCASSKGSLGANVLTFGAGSRLTVL.

The chain uses TRBV28 and TRBJ1-4; no firm D call. The CDR3 has 12 residues. Germline-derived CDR1 and CDR2 are MDHEN and SYDVKM. Trimming pared 6 bases from V and 2 bases from J, leaving 4 bases between. CDR3: CASSPTNEKLFF. The CDR3 DNA reads as TGTGCCAGCAGCCCTACTAATGAAAAACTGTTTTTT.

The gene calls are TRBV7-9 and TRBJ1-4; 7 nucleotides match TRBD1. V lost 10 bases and J lost 2; bases outside the gene matches: 10. This CDR3 comprises 15 residues. Germline CDR1 reads SEHNR; CDR2 reads FQNEAQ (reference sequence). CDR3 sequence: CATNTGARTNEKLFF. The CDR3 DNA reads TGTGCCACCAATACAGGGGCCAGGACTAATGAAAAACTGTTTTTT.

The gene calls are TRBV2 and TRBJ2-1, with D possibly TRBD1 on 6 matching bases. V lost 8 bases and J lost 4, with 18 bases in between. Germline lookup yields CDR1 SNHLY and CDR2 FYNNEI. This CDR3 is 15 amino acids long. The CDR3 sequence: CASQPVTGLYNEQFF. CDR3 DNA sequence: TGTGCCAGCCAGCCGGTGACAGGCTTATACAATGAGCAGTTCTTC.

The chain joins TRBV28 to TRBJ1-5; D unclear. Germline V gene data show CDR1 as MDHEN and CDR2 as SYDVKM. Trimming pared 10 bases from V and 6 bases from J, leaving 16 bases between. CDR3 size: 13 residues. CDR3 sequence: CAITTPGVQPQHF. In nucleotides, the CDR3 is TGTGCCATCACGACCCCCGGGGTTCAGCCCCAGCATTTT.

This chain joins TRBV2 and TRBJ2-5; possible D gene TRBD1, 6 bases. The CDR3 has 13 residues. Trimming took 1 base from V and 4 from J, leaving 7 bases between them. Germline assignment: CDR1 SNHLY and CDR2 FYNNEI. CDR3 in amino acids: CASSEGRGETQYF. The CDR3 DNA reads as TGTGCCAGCAGTGAAGGCAGGGGAGAGACCCAGTACTTC.

The rearrangement joins TRBV3-1 (or the pseudogene TRBV3-2) to TRBJ2-1; 9 nucleotides line up with TRBD2. The CDR3 has 22 amino acids. Looked up from germline, CDR1 is LGHDT and CDR2 is YNNKEL (reference sequence). V lost 0 bases and J lost 3; bases outside the gene matches: 21. The chain's CDR3 is CASSQEFRGGPDGTSYYNEQFF. CDR3 bases: TGTGCCAGCAGCCAAGAATTTCGGGGGGGACCGGACGGGACTAGCTACTACAATGAGCAGTTCTTC.

The rearrangement joins TRBV29-1 to TRBJ1-1; D ambiguous. This CDR3 comprises 11 residues. The ends were cut back, 5 bases at V and 1 base at J, with 5 bases in the middle. Germline V gene data show CDR1 as SQVTM and CDR2 as ANQGSEA. Written as DNA, the CDR3 is TGCAGCGTTTGTGGGAACACTGAAGCTTTCTTT. Encoded protein: CSVCGNTEAFF.